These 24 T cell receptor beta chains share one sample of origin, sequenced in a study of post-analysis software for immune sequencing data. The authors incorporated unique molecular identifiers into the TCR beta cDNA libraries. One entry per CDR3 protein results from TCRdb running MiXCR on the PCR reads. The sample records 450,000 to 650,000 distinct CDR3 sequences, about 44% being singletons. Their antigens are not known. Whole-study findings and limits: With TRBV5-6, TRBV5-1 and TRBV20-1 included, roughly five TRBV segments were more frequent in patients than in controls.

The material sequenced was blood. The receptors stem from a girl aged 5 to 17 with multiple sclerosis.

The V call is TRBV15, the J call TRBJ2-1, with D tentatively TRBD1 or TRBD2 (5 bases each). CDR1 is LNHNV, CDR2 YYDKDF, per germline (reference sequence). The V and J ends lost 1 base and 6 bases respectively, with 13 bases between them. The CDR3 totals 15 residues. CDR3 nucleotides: TGTGCCACCAGCAGAGTGGGGGTGGTGGGCAATGAGCAGTTCTTC. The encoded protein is CATSRVGVVGNEQFF.

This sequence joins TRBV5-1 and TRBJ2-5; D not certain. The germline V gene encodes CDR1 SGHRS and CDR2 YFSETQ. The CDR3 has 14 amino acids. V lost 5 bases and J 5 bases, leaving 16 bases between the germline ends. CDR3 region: CASRRPSLSETQYF. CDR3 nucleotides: TGCGCCAGCAGGCGCCCTAGTTTATCGGAGACCCAGTACTTC.

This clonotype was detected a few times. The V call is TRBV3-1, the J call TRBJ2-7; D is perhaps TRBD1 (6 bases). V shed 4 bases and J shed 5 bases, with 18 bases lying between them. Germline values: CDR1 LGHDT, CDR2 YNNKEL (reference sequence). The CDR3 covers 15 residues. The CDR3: CASSPFGQGSNEQYF. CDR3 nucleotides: TGTGCCAGCAGCCCATTTGGGCAGGGGTCCAACGAGCAGTACTTC.

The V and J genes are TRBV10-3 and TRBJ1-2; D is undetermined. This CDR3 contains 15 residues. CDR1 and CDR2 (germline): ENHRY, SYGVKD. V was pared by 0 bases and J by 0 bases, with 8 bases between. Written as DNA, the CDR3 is TGTGCCATCAGTGAGTCGACACCGACTAACTATGGCTACACCTTC. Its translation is CAISESTPTNYGYTF.

The CDR3 bases are TGTGCCAGCAGCTTAGCGAAAGGATCTAACTATGGCTACACCTTC. This codes for CASSLAKGSNYGYTF. The V gene is TRBV7-6, the J gene TRBJ1-2; no firm D call. The CDR3 spans 15 residues. Trimming stripped 0 bases from V and 0 bases from J, with 8 bases between. CDR1 is SGHVS, CDR2 FNYEAQ, per germline.

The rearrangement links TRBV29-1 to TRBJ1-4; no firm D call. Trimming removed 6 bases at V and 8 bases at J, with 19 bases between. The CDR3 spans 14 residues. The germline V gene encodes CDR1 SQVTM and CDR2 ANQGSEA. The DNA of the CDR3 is TGCAGCGTCCTCTTTGCGGGGATGGAGGAAAAACTGTTTTTT. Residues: CSVLFAGMEEKLFF.

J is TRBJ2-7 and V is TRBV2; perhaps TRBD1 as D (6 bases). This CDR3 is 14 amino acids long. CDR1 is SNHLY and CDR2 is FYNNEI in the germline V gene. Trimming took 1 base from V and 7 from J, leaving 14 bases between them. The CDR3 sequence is CASSEDRVSWEQYF. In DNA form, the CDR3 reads TGTGCCAGCAGTGAAGACAGGGTATCGTGGGAGCAGTACTTC.

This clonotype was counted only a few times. The CDR3 coding sequence is TGTGCCAGCAGAAACAGCGACACTGAAGCTTTCTTT. Its protein product is CASRNSDTEAFF. The chain joins TRBV6-6 to TRBJ1-1; D remains ambiguous. The ends were cut back, 6 bases at V and 3 bases at J, with 8 bases in the middle. The CDR3 consists of 12 residues. From germline, CDR1 is MNHNY and CDR2 SVGAGI (reference sequence).

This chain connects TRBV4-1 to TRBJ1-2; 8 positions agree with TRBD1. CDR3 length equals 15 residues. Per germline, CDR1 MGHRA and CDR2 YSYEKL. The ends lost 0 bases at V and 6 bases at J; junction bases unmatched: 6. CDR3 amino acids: CASSQEGDRGDGYTF. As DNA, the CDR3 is TGCGCCAGCAGCCAAGAAGGCGACAGGGGAGATGGCTACACCTTC.

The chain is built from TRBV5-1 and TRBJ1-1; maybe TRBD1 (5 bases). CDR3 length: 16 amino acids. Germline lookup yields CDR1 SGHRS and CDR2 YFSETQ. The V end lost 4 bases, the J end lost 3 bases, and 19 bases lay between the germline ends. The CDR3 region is CASSPWGGDLDTEAFF. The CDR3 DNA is TGCGCCAGCAGCCCCTGGGGGGGGGATCTGGACACTGAAGCTTTCTTT.

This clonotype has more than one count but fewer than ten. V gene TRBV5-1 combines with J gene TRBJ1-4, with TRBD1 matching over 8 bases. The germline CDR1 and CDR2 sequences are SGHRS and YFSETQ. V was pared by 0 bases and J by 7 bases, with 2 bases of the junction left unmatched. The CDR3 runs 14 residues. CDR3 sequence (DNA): TGCGCCAGCAGCTTGGGTGACAGGGGTGAAAAACTGTTTTTT. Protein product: CASSLGDRGEKLFF.

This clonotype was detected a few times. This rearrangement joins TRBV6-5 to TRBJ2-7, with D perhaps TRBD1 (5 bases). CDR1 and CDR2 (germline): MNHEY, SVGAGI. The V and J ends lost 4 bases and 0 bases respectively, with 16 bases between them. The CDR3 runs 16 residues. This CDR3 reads CASSSDGQPSSYEQYF. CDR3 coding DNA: TGTGCCAGCAGTTCCGATGGACAACCCAGCTCCTACGAGCAGTACTTC.

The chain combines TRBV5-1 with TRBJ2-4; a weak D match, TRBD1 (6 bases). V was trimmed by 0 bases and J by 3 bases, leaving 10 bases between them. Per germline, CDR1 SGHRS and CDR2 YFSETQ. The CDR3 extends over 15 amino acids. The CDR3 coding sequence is TGCGCCAGCAGCTTGGTTGCAGGGGACAAAAACATTCAGTACTTC. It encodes CASSLVAGDKNIQYF.

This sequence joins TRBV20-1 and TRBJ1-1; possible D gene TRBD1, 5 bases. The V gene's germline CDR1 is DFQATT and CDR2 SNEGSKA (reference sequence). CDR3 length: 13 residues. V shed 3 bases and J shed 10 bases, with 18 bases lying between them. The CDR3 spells CSASSGSVARAFF. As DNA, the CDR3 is TGCAGTGCTAGTTCAGGGTCCGTGGCCCGAGCTTTCTTT.

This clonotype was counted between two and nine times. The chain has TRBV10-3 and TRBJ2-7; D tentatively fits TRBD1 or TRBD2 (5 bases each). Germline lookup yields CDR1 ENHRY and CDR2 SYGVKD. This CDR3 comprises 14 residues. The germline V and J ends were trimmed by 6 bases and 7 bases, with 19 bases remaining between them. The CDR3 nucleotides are TGTGCCATCAGGGATGACAGCTCCGGGGAAGAGCAGTACTTC. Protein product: CAIRDDSSGEEQYF.

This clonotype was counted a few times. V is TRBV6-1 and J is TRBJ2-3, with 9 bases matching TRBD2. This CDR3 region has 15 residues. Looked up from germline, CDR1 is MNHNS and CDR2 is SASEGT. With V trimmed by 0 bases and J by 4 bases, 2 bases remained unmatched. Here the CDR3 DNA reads TGTGCCAGCAGTGAAGCCGCGGGAGGGCCAGATACGCAGTATTTT. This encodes CASSEAAGGPDTQYF.

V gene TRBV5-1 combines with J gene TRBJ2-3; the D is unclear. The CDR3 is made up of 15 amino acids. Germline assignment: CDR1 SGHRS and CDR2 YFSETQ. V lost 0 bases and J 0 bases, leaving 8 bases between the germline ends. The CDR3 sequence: CASSLDSTSTDTQYF. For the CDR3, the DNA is TGCGCCAGCAGCTTGGACTCGACGAGCACAGATACGCAGTATTTT.

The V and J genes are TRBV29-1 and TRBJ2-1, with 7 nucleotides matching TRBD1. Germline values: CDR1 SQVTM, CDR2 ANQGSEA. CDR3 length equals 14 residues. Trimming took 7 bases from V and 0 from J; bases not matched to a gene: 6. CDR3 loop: CSGTRGSSYNEQFF. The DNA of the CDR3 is TGCAGCGGCACCAGGGGGAGCTCCTACAATGAGCAGTTCTTC.

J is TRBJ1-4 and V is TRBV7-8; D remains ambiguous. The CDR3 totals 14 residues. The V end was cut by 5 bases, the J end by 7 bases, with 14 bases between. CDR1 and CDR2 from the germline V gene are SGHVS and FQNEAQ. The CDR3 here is CASSQREVGEKLFF. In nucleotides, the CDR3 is TGTGCCAGCAGCCAGCGGGAAGTAGGTGAAAAACTGTTTTTT.

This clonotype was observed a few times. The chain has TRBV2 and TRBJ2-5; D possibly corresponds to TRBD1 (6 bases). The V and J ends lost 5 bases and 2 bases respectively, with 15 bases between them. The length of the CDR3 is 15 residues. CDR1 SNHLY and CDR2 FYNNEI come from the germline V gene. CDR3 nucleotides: TGTGCCAGCAGTCGAGGGGGTCGGATGCAAGAGACCCAGTACTTC. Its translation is CASSRGGRMQETQYF.

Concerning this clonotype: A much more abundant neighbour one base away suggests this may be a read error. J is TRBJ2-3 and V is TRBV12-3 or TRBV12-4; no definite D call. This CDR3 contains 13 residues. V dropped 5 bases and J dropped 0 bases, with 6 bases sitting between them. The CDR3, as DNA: TGTGCCAGCAGTGGCTGGAGCACAGATACGCAGTATTTT. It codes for CASSGWSTDTQYF.

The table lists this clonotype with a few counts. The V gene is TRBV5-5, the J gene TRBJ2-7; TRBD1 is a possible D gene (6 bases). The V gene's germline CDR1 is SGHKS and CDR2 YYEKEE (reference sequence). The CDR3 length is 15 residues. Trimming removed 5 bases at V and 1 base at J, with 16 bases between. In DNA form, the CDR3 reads TGTGCCAGCAGTAAGACAGGAGAAAGTTCCTACGAGCAGTACTTC. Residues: CASSKTGESSYEQYF.

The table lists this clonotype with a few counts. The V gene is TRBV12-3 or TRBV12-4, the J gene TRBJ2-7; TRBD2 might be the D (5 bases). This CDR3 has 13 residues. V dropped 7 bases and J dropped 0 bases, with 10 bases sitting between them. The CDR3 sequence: CASTQRYSYEQYF. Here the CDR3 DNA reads TGTGCCAGCACCCAGCGGTACTCCTACGAGCAGTACTTC.

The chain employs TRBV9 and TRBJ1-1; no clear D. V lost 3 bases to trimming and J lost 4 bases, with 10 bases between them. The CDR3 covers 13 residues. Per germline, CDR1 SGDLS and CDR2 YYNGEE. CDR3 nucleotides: TGTGCCAGCAGCGGTGGACGGGGCACTGAAGCTTTCTTT. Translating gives CASSGGRGTEAFF.